The entry that follows covers one T cell receptor beta chain sequence. The antigen is not known. The test was conducted at deep level. TCRdb's table, derived via immunoSEQ multiplex PCR, lists solely in-frame clones and lacks some. The sample lists around 700,000 clones; roughly 70% were seen once. This specimen belongs to a study of shared clonotypes between healthy human individuals. Findings of the study overall: When naive CD4 clonotypes were compared across several donors, 5% to 5.5% were shared. Donors were few, which limited the genetic and exposure-history diversity represented. On the whole, naive subsets had larger estimated richness than memory subsets had.

CDR1 and CDR2 from the germline V gene are SQVTM and ANQGSEA. With 7 bases removed from V and 8 bases from J, the gap between germline ends came to 17 bases. The CDR3 has 13 amino acids. The TCR sequence derives from a woman in her 30s in good health. The rearrangement links TRBV29-1 to TRBJ1-4; no reliable D call. The sequenced sample consisted of memory CD4+ T cells sorted from blood. Subset meaning: CD45RA-negative fraction. As DNA, the CDR3 is TGCAGCGCCCTACTAGGGATAAACGAAAAACTGTTTTTT. Its translation: CSALLGINEKLFF.